This T cell receptor (beta chain) was sequenced in a study of cytomegalovirus exposure and HLA in healthy donors listed by TCRdb under 2017. With regard to the full study: According to an earlier analysis of 550 to 700 of the donors, about 179 million T cells yielded some 110 million unique TCR beta sequences and approximately 300 Gb of sequence data. About 300 gigabases of sequencing data and around 90 million unique TCR sequences made up an early release that covered 500 to 650 HLA-typed donors. Of the roughly 400 genotyped donors, less than 85% were placed in the genetic ancestry cluster associated with self-reported Caucasian donors. The aim of the study was to test whether cataloging public T cell receptors could identify signatures of past pathogen exposure. The study used immunosequencing to profile the T cell repertoires of some 600 subjects and linked those repertoires to cytomegalovirus serostatus. A separate validation cohort of roughly 110 different subjects was used in addition to the approximately 640-subject first cohort. To predict cytomegalovirus infection status, the study combined high-throughput TCR immunosequencing, statistical association of individual TCRs with disease status, and machine learning. To study patterns of TCR occurrence, a later analysis re-analyzed previously published TCR beta repertoires from 550 to 800 donors and added high-resolution HLA genotyping. The later analysis used no new phenotypic data to find candidate immune exposures, relying instead on TCR beta sequences and their occurrence across donors. To decide whether each TCR beta V gene segment behaved as functional or pseudogenic, an earlier analysis of some 600 of the donors relied on high-throughput TCR beta sequencing. Donor age, sex, ethnicity and CMV serostatus were compiled alongside the repertoire data. A later genetic analysis took genome-wide SNP genotypes for about three fifths of the 666 donors and used that subset as a discovery cohort. Every discovery cohort repertoire had been produced on one sequencing platform. HLA typing covered class I and class II loci at four-digit resolution. The number of typed donors differed by locus: about 620-640 for A, B, C, DRB1 and DQB1; some 540 for DQA1; some 610 for DPA1; and some 450 for DPB1. Roughly 5 DR-DQ haplotypes were handled as single units for association and clustering, since linkage in the cohort was strong. Across around 400 genotyped donors of the cohort, an average of about 200,000 unique TCR beta nucleotide sequences per donor were sequenced, and 15% to 20% of those sequences were non-productive. General study outcomes and caveats: Some IMGT-functional V segments, including TRBV6-2 and TRBV6-3, could not be told apart with the 87-base-pair reads, so those segments were excluded. In a later analysis, the rate of TCR association differed among HLA loci, with DRB1 alleles having the most associated TCRs and HLA-C alleles having the fewest. When HLA alleles, especially DR and DQ, strongly co-occurred, attributing TCR associations to individual alleles was difficult. In a later analysis, HLA-associated TCR beta chains were found to be more clonally expanded and to have lower generation probabilities than equally common non-associated chains. In a later analysis, most CMV-associated TCR beta chains were found to appear HLA-restricted, with HLA associations seemingly driven largely by CMV exposure. The presence/absence analyses assumed that sequencing depth was roughly uniform across donors, and that assumption may not be true. A further reported finding was that TCR beta sequences accurately predicted the HLA-A and HLA-B alleles for most subjects in the first cohort. The study gave a list of 150 to 200 TCR beta chains associated with cytomegalovirus. The sequencing pipeline was judged likely to have produced a cluster of highly shared sequence variants as a technical artifact. In both the original and validation cohorts, the classifier was reported to diagnose cytomegalovirus status with high specificity and sensitivity. In a later genetic analysis, fewer N-insertions in productive TCRs were reported among donors in an Asian-associated ancestry cluster than the roughly 640-donor mean. Linkage disequilibrium might explain the correlated functional status among segregating V segments, but an unknown experimental factor could not be excluded. The earlier analysis of approximately 560 of the donors excluded approximately 15 rarely observed V segments, including chromosome 9 orphons, because counts were too low. Because HLA typing was missing for some donors at each locus, association tests included only the typed subset. In vitro tests confirmed that three of the cytomegalovirus-associated TCR beta chains recognize cytomegalovirus antigens. At a false discovery rate of 0.05, a later analysis linked roughly 17,000 TCR beta sequences to specific HLA alleles. For the cohort, immune exposure information was limited to CMV serostatus. According to a later analysis, parvovirus B19, influenza, CMV and Epstein-Barr virus appeared linked to several top co-occurrence clusters. An earlier analysis of 450 to 750 of the donors showed that most TCR beta V segments appeared in productive rearrangements either about 87% or about 30% of the time, which broadly matched IMGT annotations. While some public TCRs were present in many individuals, most TCR sequences turned up only very rarely across donors. A later genetic analysis associated a missense DCLRE1C variant with V-gene and J-gene trimming of TCR beta chains, and an independent cohort replicated the association. Only TCR beta chains were sequenced in this cohort, and the absence of alpha or paired-chain data limited detectable features. The authors suggested that the approach could potentially be extended to other disease states and immunological phenotypes.

About this clone itself: Its cognate antigen has yet to be identified. No per-base quality is available; no much larger clone lies one base away.

Germline trimming: 4 bases from V, 5 bases from J; junction bases outside gene matches: 3. The cysteine opens and the phenylalanine closes a CDR3 of 15 amino acids. Only CDR3 DNA remains: 45 bases, in frame from the first base. Reading the germline V gene gives CDR1 SGHDN and CDR2 FVKESK. Libraries were built with the immunoSEQ multiplex PCR assay. A mixture of 60 forward primers for TCR Vbeta segments and 13 reverse primers for TCR Jbeta segments was used in the multiplex PCR. Amplification of the CDR3 region of rearranged TCR beta genes was performed with a multiplex PCR assay on genomic DNA. On the Illumina HiSeq System, the amplified TCR beta libraries were sequenced as 87-base-pair reads. The authors' analysis ran thus. A later analysis counted around 72 million unique TCR beta chains across the 640 or so repertoires, and roughly 9.9 million of these chains were shared by at least two donors. Raw reads were error-corrected and collapsed into unique sequences with a nearest-neighbor algorithm that merged closely related sequences to remove PCR and sequencing errors. To assign V, D and J gene segments, CDR3 sequences were aligned to IMGT reference sequences. Each retained sequence needed at least a six-nucleotide match to both a V gene segment and a J gene segment. Rearrangements were classified as productive when the CDR3 lacked stop codons and remained in frame with V and J, and all other rearrangements were classified as non-productive. Following IMGT convention, CDR3 was defined as the stretch from the second conserved V-encoded cysteine to the conserved J-encoded phenylalanine. In an earlier analysis of around 570 of the donors, sequences lacking an unambiguous match to a single V gene segment were excluded. An earlier analysis of about 590 of the donors classified V segments as functional when productive rearrangements were above 56.7% and as segregating when the standard deviation between donors was above 5%. To diagnose cytomegalovirus status from the catalog of TCR beta chain sequences, a statistical classification framework was built. In a later analysis, TCR nucleotide sequences were compared against IMGT/GENE-DB human TR gene sequences so that V and J genes could be assigned. In a later analysis, CDR3 sequences and most-parsimonious VDJ recombination scenarios were assigned using the TCRdist pipeline. In a later analysis, every TCR beta chain was defined by the combination of its CDR3 amino acid sequence and its V-gene family, and reads without a unique V-gene family were dropped. A later analysis removed 450 to 600 highly shared, low-generation-probability nucleotide sequences to deal with suspected cross-contamination and a sequencing artifact. In a later analysis, a clonal expansion index was calculated for each public chain from normalized within-repertoire ranks of inferred template counts. In a later analysis, generation probabilities were computed using a VDJ recombination model fitted to out-of-frame rearrangements, and the results were checked against IGoR. Hypergeometric tests were used in a later analysis to score TCR-TCR, TCR-HLA and TCR-CMV co-occurrence, with a repertoire-size bias correction applied to the TCR pairs. False discovery rates were estimated in a later analysis by permuting HLA or CMV assignments 20 times. In a later analysis, co-occurring TCRs were grouped using DBSCAN, and TCRdist sequence similarity was added for clustering within HLA-allele-positive subsets. Repertoires with fewer than 30,000 or more than 120,000 public chains, plus five repertoires with anomalous nucleotide sharing, were excluded from co-occurrence clustering. Here the immuneACCESS table is served through TCRdb, limited to in-frame sequences with V and J called. Missing clones are a known gap in these copies; in checked studies unresolved V genes cover under half, and the rest lacks a known reason. D and trimming were read from the DNA, whereas the V and J calls and clone size are those reported in that table. For this sample there are roughly 200,000 clones; roughly 70% appear just once. In total, the top ten clones hold approximately 2.9% of the sample.

In total, over 600 healthy bone marrow donors made up the cohort. At the time of sampling, every cohort member was nominally healthy, though immune exposures that went unrecorded were likely present. The donor tested CMV seronegative, placing the donor among the 300 to 450 seronegative members of the cohort. A peripheral blood sample was provided by each donor, and peripheral blood mononuclear cells were used for TCR beta sequencing. Genomic DNA extraction from the blood cell samples was performed with the Qiagen DNeasy Blood Extraction Kit. This clonotype originated in a male donor in good health and CMV-seronegative. Sequencing input: PBMCs. The chain joins TRBV14 to TRBJ2-2; TRBD1 fits 11 bases in the junction. The DNA reads TGTGCCAGCAGCCGGACAGGGGGCGAGACCGGGGAGCTGTTTTTT. Translated, it reads CASSRTGGETGELFF.